This is a list of T cell receptor beta chains from one sample in a study of T cell responses to AZD1222 COVID-19 vaccine. Only in-frame clones appear in the TCRdb table, and some are missing; sequencing was by immunoSEQ multiplex PCR. The table lists more than 100,000 clones, almost 85% of them singletons. The input for sequencing was peripheral blood, taken 28 days after the second dose of the MenACWY control vaccine. These receptors were taken from an adult who received the MenACWY meningococcal vaccine as a control. Each CDR3 is given with its conserved first and last residue. Each record gives: D gene, J gene, clone size, V gene, CDR3 protein, CDR3 DNA. A D gene is named only where the DNA matches it firmly. A row's size may be missing; if present it is once, few, many or a size class.

TRBD1	TRBJ2-5	-	TRBV9	CASSAGGAEETQYF	TGTGCCAGCAGCGCAGGGGGCGCGGAAGAGACCCAGTACTTC
-	TRBJ2-1	-	TRBV6-2/TRBV6-3	CASSYSTSVYSYNEQFF	TGTGCCAGCAGTTACTCGACAAGCGTTTACTCCTACAATGAGCAGTTCTTC
TRBD2	TRBJ2-3	-	TRBV12-5	CASGSVRDGRASTDTQYF	TGTGCTAGTGGTTCGGTCCGCGATGGGAGGGCCAGCACAGATACGCAGTATTTT
-	TRBJ1-6	-	TRBV15	CATSRDRDGSPLHF	TGTGCCACCAGCAGAGACAGGGATGGTTCACCCCTCCACTTT
TRBD1	TRBJ1-1	-	TRBV29-1	CSGGDSEAFF	TGCAGCGGGGGGGACAGCGAAGCTTTCTTT
TRBD1	TRBJ1-2	few	TRBV7-9	CASSPRQGLSGYTF	TGTGCCAGCAGCCCCCGACAGGGGTTATCCGGCTACACCTTC
TRBD1	TRBJ2-7	-	TRBV18	CASSPQTGVTNEQYF	TGTGCCAGCTCACCCCAGACAGGGGTGACGAACGAGCAGTACTTC
TRBD2	TRBJ2-5	-	TRBV3-1/TRBV3-2	CASRELAGGPGTQYF	TGTGCCAGCAGGGAACTAGCGGGAGGGCCAGGGACCCAGTACTTC
-	TRBJ1-1	-	TRBV6-5	CASSFTGQGEAFF	TGTGCCAGCAGTTTTACGGGACAAGGTGAAGCTTTCTTT
TRBD1	TRBJ1-1	-	TRBV6-1	CASSDPGQGAGFTEAFF	TGTGCCAGCAGTGACCCCGGACAGGGGGCTGGCTTCACTGAAGCTTTCTTT
TRBD2	TRBJ2-1	once	TRBV11-3	CASSLVRGSRFEQFF	TGTGCCAGCAGCTTAGTACGCGGGAGTAGGTTTGAGCAGTTCTTC
-	TRBJ1-1	-	TRBV10-3	CAISEGRPSGYTEAFF	TGTGCCATCAGTGAAGGCAGACCATCGGGGTACACTGAAGCTTTCTTT
TRBD1	TRBJ1-1	few	TRBV5-1	CASIRGPDSNTEAFF	TGCGCCAGCATAAGGGGGCCCGATTCGAACACTGAAGCTTTCTTT